These 5 T cell receptor beta chains were sequenced from one sample in a study of cytomegalovirus exposure and HLA in healthy donors. Generated by immunoSEQ multiplex PCR, the TCRdb table keeps only in-frame clones and is missing some. There are over 100,000 clones in the sample; approximately 92% occur only once, and about 1.2% lies in the top ten. Sequencing input: PBMCs. All receptors come from a woman aged 18-29 years in good health and CMV-seronegative.

The V and J genes are TRBV27 and TRBJ2-5; maybe TRBD1 (6 bases). This CDR3 is 16 amino acids long. Germline V gene sequence: CDR1 MNHEY, CDR2 SMNVEV (reference sequence). Trimming removed 5 bases from V and 3 bases from J, with 19 bases in between. The CDR3 DNA is TGTGCCAGCAGTGGGGGCTTCGCATTGGGGAAAGAGACCCAGTACTTC. This sequence encodes CASSGGFALGKETQYF.

The chain combines TRBV5-1 with TRBJ1-6; 10 bases match TRBD1. With 0 bases clipped from V and 11 bases from J, the junction kept 20 bases outside the gene matches. The CDR3 loop spans 20 amino acids. The germline V gene has CDR1 SGHRS and CDR2 YFSETQ. CDR3 in DNA: TGCGCCAGCAGCTTGGGTCCCCAAAACCGGGACAGGGGACTCATGGCACCCCTCCACTTT. As protein: CASSLGPQNRDRGLMAPLHF.

This clone was observed many times. The chain recombines TRBV5-1 with TRBJ2-2; 9 bases are a match to TRBD1. With 3 bases clipped from V and 4 bases from J, the junction kept 4 bases outside the gene matches. Germline lookup yields CDR1 SGHRS and CDR2 YFSETQ. This CDR3 comprises 15 residues. CDR3 in amino acids: CASSSPTGGTGELFF. For the CDR3, the DNA is TGCGCCAGCAGCTCACCGACAGGGGGCACCGGGGAGCTGTTTTTT.

The CDR3 nucleotides are TGTGCCAGCGGAGTCCTTCAGCCCCAGCATTTT. Amino acids: CASGVLQPQHF. The chain combines TRBV27 with TRBJ1-5; no clear D gene. Germline CDR1 and CDR2: MNHEY and SMNVEV (reference sequence). The CDR3 has 11 amino acids. Trimming took off 8 bases at V and 6 bases at J, with 8 bases between the two ends.

V gene TRBV13 combines with J gene TRBJ2-1; 8 bases align to TRBD2. The CDR3 loop spans 15 amino acids. In germline, CDR1 is PRHDT, CDR2 FYEKMQ (reference sequence). Trimming took 5 bases from V and 10 from J; bases not matched to a gene: 13. Here the CDR3 reads CASSDKGLARSEQFF. The CDR3 region has the DNA TGTGCCAGCAGCGATAAAGGACTAGCCCGGAGCGAGCAGTTCTTC.